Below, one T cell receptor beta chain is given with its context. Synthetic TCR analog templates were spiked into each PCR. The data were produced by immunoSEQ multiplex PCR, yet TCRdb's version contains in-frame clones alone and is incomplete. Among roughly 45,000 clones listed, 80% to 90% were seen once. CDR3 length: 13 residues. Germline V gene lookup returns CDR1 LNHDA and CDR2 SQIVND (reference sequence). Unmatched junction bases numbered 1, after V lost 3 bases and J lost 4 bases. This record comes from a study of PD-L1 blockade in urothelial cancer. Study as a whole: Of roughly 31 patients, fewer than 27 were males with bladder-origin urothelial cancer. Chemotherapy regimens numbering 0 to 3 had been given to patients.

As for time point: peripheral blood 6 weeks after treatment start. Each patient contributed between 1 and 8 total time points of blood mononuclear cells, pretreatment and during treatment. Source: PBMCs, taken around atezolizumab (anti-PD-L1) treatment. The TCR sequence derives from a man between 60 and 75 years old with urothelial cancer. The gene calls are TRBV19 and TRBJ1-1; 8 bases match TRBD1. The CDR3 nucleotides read TGTGCCAGTAGTATTGACAGGGGCACTGAAGCTTTCTTT. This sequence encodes CASSIDRGTEAFF.